This passage covers 4 T cell receptor beta chains from one sample sequenced in a study of beta chain features in type 1 diabetes. All of the isolated RNA was reverse transcribed, so expressed TCRB transcripts were sequenced. Repertoires were generated with immunoSEQ multiplex PCR, while TCRdb's copy carries only in-frame clones and drops some. The table records about 270,000 clones, around an eighth of them present only once. Sequencing used naive CD4+ T cells from blood. The receptors were gathered from a middle-aged woman in good health.

J is TRBJ2-3 and V is TRBV7-9; D perhaps matches TRBD1 (5 bases). V was trimmed by 5 bases and J by 3 bases, leaving 12 bases between them. The germline V gene encodes CDR1 SEHNR and CDR2 FQNEAQ (reference sequence). The CDR3 loop spans 14 amino acids. As DNA, the CDR3 is TGTGCCAGCAGCATTGGGGCCCTGACAGATACGCAGTATTTT. Amino acid sequence: CASSIGALTDTQYF.

This clone came up a few times. The chain is built from TRBV2 and TRBJ1-1; no firm D call. Looked up from germline, CDR1 is SNHLY and CDR2 is FYNNEI. The V end lost 5 bases, the J end lost 0 bases, and 10 bases lay between the germline ends. CDR3 length: 14 residues. CDR3 sequence reads: CASSPRGLNTEAFF. The DNA of the CDR3 is TGTGCCAGCAGTCCGCGCGGATTGAACACTGAAGCTTTCTTT.

V usage is TRBV11-1 and J usage is TRBJ2-1; D is perhaps TRBD1 (7 bases). CDR3 size: 16 residues. The germline gives CDR1 SGHAT, CDR2 FQDESV (reference sequence). The V end lost 4 bases, the J end lost 8 bases, and 21 bases lay between the germline ends. CDR3 loop: CASSSRDSGLGDEQFF. CDR3 DNA sequence: TGTGCCAGCAGCTCCCGGGACAGCGGGCTCGGGGATGAGCAGTTCTTC.

This clone was seen a few times. The chain links TRBV5-6 to TRBJ2-7; D ambiguous. This CDR3 is 12 amino acids long. The ends were cut back, 0 bases at V and 9 bases at J, with 10 bases in the middle. Germline CDR1 and CDR2: SGHDT and YYEEEE. CDR3 sequence reads: CASSLVGLGQYF. CDR3 DNA sequence: TGTGCCAGCAGCTTGGTGGGCCTCGGGCAGTACTTC. The complete variable domain, with remaining parts taken from reference TRBV5-6 and TRBJ2-7, reads DAGVTQSPTHLIKTRGQQVTLRCSPKSGHDTVSWYQQALGQGPQFIFQYYEEEERQRGNFPDRFSGHQFPNYSSELNVNALLLGDSALYLCASSLVGLGQYFGPGTRLTVT.